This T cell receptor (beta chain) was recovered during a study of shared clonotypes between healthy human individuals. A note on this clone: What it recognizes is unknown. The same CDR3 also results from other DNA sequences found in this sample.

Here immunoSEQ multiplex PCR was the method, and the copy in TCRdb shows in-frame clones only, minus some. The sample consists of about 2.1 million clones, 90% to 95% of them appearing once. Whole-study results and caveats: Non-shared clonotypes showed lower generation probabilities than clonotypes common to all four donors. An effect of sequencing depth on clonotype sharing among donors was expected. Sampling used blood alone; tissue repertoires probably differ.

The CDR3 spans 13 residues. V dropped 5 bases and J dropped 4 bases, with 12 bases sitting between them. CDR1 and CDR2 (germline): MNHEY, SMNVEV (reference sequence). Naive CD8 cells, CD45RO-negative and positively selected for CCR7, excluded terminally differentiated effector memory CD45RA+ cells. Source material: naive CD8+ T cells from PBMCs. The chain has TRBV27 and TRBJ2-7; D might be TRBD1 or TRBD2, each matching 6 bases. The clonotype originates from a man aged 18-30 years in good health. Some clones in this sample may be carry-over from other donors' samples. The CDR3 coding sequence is TGTGCCAGCAGTCTCGGGGGCAGATACGAGCAGTACTTC. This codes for CASSLGGRYEQYF.